The subject of this entry is one T cell receptor beta chain. TCRdb reprocessed the PCR reads via MiXCR and lists one record per CDR3 protein. The sample lists about 12,000 distinct CDR3 sequences; 50% to 60% were seen once. The V segment lost 4 bases and the J segment 8 bases; nucleotides outside the gene matches: 2. CDR3 size: 14 residues. Germline V gene lookup returns CDR1 SGHTA and CDR2 FQGNSA. The data were obtained in a study of tumor-infiltrating lymphocytes in oesophageal squamous cell carcinoma. The receptor was derived from a female donor with esophageal squamous cell carcinoma. This rearrangement joins TRBV7-2 to TRBJ2-2; 12 bases agree with TRBD1. The sequencing input was esophageal tumor tissue. The CDR3 sequence: CASSWGQGAGELFF. Written as DNA, the CDR3 is TGTGCCAGCAGCTGGGGACAGGGGGCGGGGGAGCTGTTTTTT.